Following are 14 T cell receptor beta chains from one sample sequenced in a study of blood T cells in healthy people across ages. Together with a sample-barcoded 5' primer, a J-beta primer mix was included in a second PCR lasting roughly 6 to 12 cycles. TCRdb reanalysed the 5' RACE reads using MiXCR and keeps one entry per CDR3 protein. Altogether about 1.1 million distinct CDR3 sequences are present, 30% to 40% being singletons, with the ten largest covering around 13%. Sample: blood. The receptor source for this set is a man between 18 and 29 years old in good health.

This chain links TRBV29-1 with TRBJ1-5; the D gene is possibly TRBD1 (5 bases). Germline V gene lookup returns CDR1 SQVTM and CDR2 ANQGSEA. The V end lost 2 bases, the J end lost 4 bases, and 12 bases lay between the germline ends. The CDR3 is made up of 14 amino acids. Here the CDR3 DNA reads TGCAGCGTTGAATCTGGGACGGGTAATCAGCCCCAGCATTTT. It yields the protein CSVESGTGNQPQHF. The whole variable domain, remainder taken from reference TRBV29-1 and TRBJ1-5, is SAVISQKPSRDICQRGTSLTIQCQVDSQVTMMFWYRQQPGQSLTLIATANQGSEATYESGFVIDKFPISRPNLTFSTLTVSNMSPEDSSIYLCSVESGTGNQPQHFGDGTRLSIL.

The chain uses TRBV6-5 and TRBJ2-5, with a possible D match to TRBD1 (5 bases). There are 14 residues in the CDR3. Per germline, CDR1 MNHEY and CDR2 SVGAGI. Trimming took 6 bases from V and 3 from J, leaving 14 bases between them. DNA of the CDR3: TGTGCCAGCAGCAGGGTTTGGGTTAAAGAGACCCAGTACTTC. This codes for CASSRVWVKETQYF.

This chain links TRBV12-3 or TRBV12-4 with TRBJ2-3; perhaps TRBD1 as D (5 bases). This CDR3 contains 15 residues. V shed 6 bases and J shed 0 bases, with 13 bases lying between them. CDR3 sequence (DNA): TGTGCCAGCAGCCGACAGATTTCTAGCACAGATACGCAGTATTTT. This encodes CASSRQISSTDTQYF.

This clonotype was observed a handful of times. V usage is TRBV5-1 and J usage is TRBJ2-3, with 9 bases fitting TRBD2. With 0 bases clipped from V and 3 bases from J, the junction kept 2 bases outside the gene matches. Germline lookup yields CDR1 SGHRS and CDR2 YFSETQ. The CDR3 has 15 residues. The CDR3 region has the DNA TGCGCCAGCAGCTTGGAGCGGGGGGAGACAGATACGCAGTATTTT. Translated: CASSLERGETDTQYF.

The rearrangement links TRBV9 to TRBJ2-2, with unresolved D. The ends were cut back, 3 bases at V and 6 bases at J, with 12 bases in the middle. Germline V CDR1 and CDR2: SGDLS, YYNGEE. The CDR3 loop spans 14 amino acids. Here the CDR3 DNA reads TGTGCCAGCAGCGCTCAGGTAGACGCCGGGGAGCTGTTTTTT. Its protein product is CASSAQVDAGELFF. The full variable domain, with the rest looked up from reference TRBV9 and TRBJ2-2, is DSGVTQTPKHLITATGQRVTLRCSPRSGDLSVYWYQQSLDQGLQFLIQYYNGEERAKGNILERFSAQQFPDLHSELNLSSLELGDSALYFCASSAQVDAGELFFGEGSRLTVL.

This chain uses TRBV28 with TRBJ1-4; no definite D call. CDR3 length: 14 residues. The V end lost 6 bases, the J end lost 4 bases, and 12 bases lay between the germline ends. Per the germline V gene, CDR1 is MDHEN and CDR2 is SYDVKM. The CDR3 DNA sequence: TGTGCCAGCAGCCCGTTTGCAGTTAATGAAAAACTGTTTTTT. It codes for CASSPFAVNEKLFF.

The genes are TRBV28 and TRBJ2-3; D ambiguous. The ends were cut back, 4 bases at V and 4 bases at J, with 12 bases in the middle. Germline CDR1 MDHEN, CDR2 SYDVKM. The CDR3 has 14 amino acids. CDR3 in amino acids: CASSSTAAPDTQYF. For the CDR3, the DNA is TGTGCCAGCAGTTCGACCGCGGCCCCAGATACGCAGTATTTT.

The genes are TRBV6-2 or TRBV6-3 and TRBJ2-7; perhaps D is TRBD1 or TRBD2 (5 bases each). The V end was cut by 7 bases, the J end by 0 bases, with 10 bases between. The CDR3 runs 13 residues. Germline values: CDR1 MNHEY, CDR2 SVGEGT. The CDR3 spells CASISGSSYEQYF. CDR3 nucleotides: TGTGCCAGCATCTCAGGGAGCTCCTACGAGCAGTACTTC.

This clonotype was picked up a small number of times. The V call is TRBV5-1, the J call TRBJ1-2; D not certain. The V end lost 5 bases, the J end lost 5 bases, and 22 bases lay between the germline ends. Germline CDR1 and CDR2: SGHRS and YFSETQ. The CDR3 extends over 16 amino acids. The CDR3 here is CASRIGVMATRYGYTF. The CDR3 coding sequence is TGCGCCAGCAGGATTGGGGTTATGGCGACTAGGTATGGCTACACCTTC.

The chain links TRBV12-3 or TRBV12-4 to TRBJ1-4; 9 positions agree with TRBD1. Germline trimming cut 11 bases from V and 6 bases from J; bases unmatched to any gene: 13. The CDR3 is made up of 15 amino acids. The CDR3 is CACTRSGTGYEKLFF. The CDR3 DNA sequence: TGTGCCTGTACCCGGAGCGGGACAGGGTATGAAAAACTGTTTTTT.

V and J are TRBV4-2 and TRBJ2-1; possible D gene TRBD1, 6 bases. This CDR3 is built from 17 residues. CDR1 is LGHNA and CDR2 is YNFKEQ in the germline V gene. V was shortened by 0 bases and J by 0 bases, with 12 bases between the two germline ends. The DNA for the CDR3 is TGTGCCAGCAGCCAAGAAACAGACAGGAGCTCCTACAATGAGCAGTTCTTC. It translates to CASSQETDRSSYNEQFF.

A few counts support this clonotype. The V gene is TRBV28, the J gene TRBJ2-2; 8 nucleotides agree with TRBD2. The CDR3 covers 15 residues. Germline lookup yields CDR1 MDHEN and CDR2 SYDVKM. J was trimmed by 5 bases and V by 3 bases; bases with no gene match: 5. The CDR3 spells CASSLYGGATGELFF. Written as DNA, the CDR3 is TGTGCCAGCAGTTTGTACGGGGGGGCAACCGGGGAGCTGTTTTTT.

This sequence joins TRBV7-9 and TRBJ1-2; tentative D call: TRBD1 (5 bases). V was pared by 6 bases and J by 4 bases, with 15 bases between. CDR1 and CDR2 (germline): SEHNR, FQNEAQ (reference sequence). The CDR3 loop spans 14 amino acids. CDR3 sequence: CASRTQSGPYGYTF. CDR3 in DNA: TGTGCCAGCAGAACCCAATCGGGGCCCTATGGCTACACCTTC.

The chain joins TRBV6-5 to TRBJ2-5, with 10 bases that match TRBD2. CDR1 is MNHEY and CDR2 is SVGAGI in the germline V gene. With 6 bases clipped from V and 1 base from J, the junction kept 14 bases outside the gene matches. The CDR3 covers 18 residues. CDR3 in DNA: TGTGCCAGCAGGTATTCGATGTCTAGCGGGGGCATCCAAGAGACCCAGTACTTC. Translating it yields CASRYSMSSGGIQETQYF.